This TCR beta chain was sequenced in a study of blood T cells in healthy people across ages. This CDR3 spans 16 amino acids. Trimming stripped 5 bases from V and 2 bases from J, with 16 bases between. Germline CDR1 reads MDHEN; CDR2 reads SYDVKM. Drawn from each donor were ten milliliters of peripheral blood. Combining a sample-barcoded 5' primer with a J-beta primer mix, a second PCR ran for roughly 7 to 12 cycles. TCRdb analysed the 5' RACE reads with MiXCR anew, one entry per CDR3 protein. The sample records 800,000 to 950,000 distinct CDR3 sequences, 25% to 30% being singletons. These data were also filed under a second study, of T cells of mothers and their children. That paper adds: A second PCR was performed with the M1S primer. This primer added sample barcodes and 2-4 random nucleotides.

The sequencing input was blood. This TCR was recovered from a woman aged 40 to 50 in good health. The chain couples TRBV28 to TRBJ2-4, with a tentative D call TRBD1 (5 bases). The CDR3 is CASSRPGWASKNIQYF. CDR3 coding DNA: TGTGCCAGCAGTCGTCCAGGGTGGGCCTCCAAAAACATTCAGTACTTC.